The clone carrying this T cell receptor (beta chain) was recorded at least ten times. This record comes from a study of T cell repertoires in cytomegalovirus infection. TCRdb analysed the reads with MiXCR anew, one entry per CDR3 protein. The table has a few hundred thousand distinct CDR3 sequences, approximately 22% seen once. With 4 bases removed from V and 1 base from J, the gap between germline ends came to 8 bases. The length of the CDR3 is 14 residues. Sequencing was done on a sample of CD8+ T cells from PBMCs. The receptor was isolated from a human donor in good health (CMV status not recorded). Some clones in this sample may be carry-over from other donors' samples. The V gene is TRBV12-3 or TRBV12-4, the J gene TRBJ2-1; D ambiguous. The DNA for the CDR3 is TGTGCCAGCAGTTCTTTAGGTTCCTACAATGAGCAGTTCTTC. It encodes CASSSLGSYNEQFF.